Described below is a single T cell receptor (beta chain) sequence and its context. V trimming: 8 bases; J trimming: 0 bases; junction bases outside the gene matches: 7. CDR1 is SEHNR and CDR2 is FQNEAQ in the germline V gene (reference sequence). This CDR3 has 14 residues. These data originate in a study of T cell changes during pregnancy in multiple sclerosis. Using immunoSEQ multiplex PCR, the repertoire was profiled, and TCRdb retains in-frame clones only, with some absent. The sample lists roughly 110,000 clones, roughly 90% occurring once. The receptor comes from a female donor with multiple sclerosis, enrolled in a pregnancy study. The gene calls are TRBV7-9 and TRBJ2-7; 7 positions agree with TRBD1. The starting material was peripheral blood, obtained after pregnancy. CDR3 loop: CASLKTGSSYEQYF. The CDR3 DNA reads as TGTGCCAGCTTAAAGACAGGGAGCTCCTACGAGCAGTACTTC. Filled out from reference TRBV7-9 and TRBJ2-7, the complete variable domain reads DTGVSQNPRHKITKRGQNVTFRCDPISEHNRLYWYRQTLGQGPEFLTYFQNEAQLEKSRLLSDRFSAERPKGSFSTLEIQRTEQGDSAMYLCASLKTGSSYEQYFGPGTRLTVT.